This T cell receptor (beta chain) was found in a study of blood T cells in healthy people across ages. Regarding the study as a whole: The lack of PBMC sorting stopped any conclusive naive versus antigen-experienced comparison. Significant beta diversity loss was already apparent by age roughly 43, declining roughly linearly.

Combining a sample-barcoded 5' primer with a J-beta primer mix, a second PCR ran for roughly 6 to 11 cycles. Template switching added a 12-random-nucleotide identifier to every cDNA molecule. Each CDR3 protein is one row after TCRdb ran MiXCR on the 5' RACE reads. This sample has about 1.8 million distinct CDR3 sequences, with roughly 52% found just once. This clonotype was found once. Its target is not known. The CDR3 length is 14 residues. Trimming took off 8 bases at V and 8 bases at J, with 21 bases between the two ends. From germline, CDR1 is MDHEN and CDR2 SYDVKM. Sequencing input: blood. The receptor comes from a woman aged 40-49 years in good health. The V gene is TRBV28, the J gene TRBJ1-2; D is unresolved. CDR3 in DNA: TGTGCCAGCGGGCCGACGGATGACTTACTCGGCTACACCTTC. The encoded protein is CASGPTDDLLGYTF.